Listed here are 21 T cell receptor beta chains from one sample, sequenced in a study of T cell responses to AZD1222 COVID-19 vaccine. The method was immunoSEQ multiplex PCR; TCRdb's version includes in-frame clones alone and lacks a portion of them. The sample consists of 150,000 to 200,000 clones, around 89% of them appearing once. Sequenced material: peripheral blood, taken 28 days after the second dose of the MenACWY control vaccine. The receptor source for this set is an adult who received the MenACWY meningococcal vaccine as a control.

The rearrangement joins TRBV2 to TRBJ2-7, with D perhaps TRBD2 (6 bases). The V end lost 3 bases, the J end lost 2 bases, and 14 bases lay between the germline ends. The germline V gene encodes CDR1 SNHLY and CDR2 FYNNEI. This CDR3 comprises 15 residues. The CDR3 DNA reads as TGTGCCAGCAGTGATTTGGGCGGGATTGCCTACGAGCAGTACTTC. Encoded protein: CASSDLGGIAYEQYF.

The genes are TRBV6-5 and TRBJ1-2; D not resolved. The CDR3 length is 13 residues. Trimming removed 4 bases from V and 0 bases from J, with 6 bases in between. CDR1 MNHEY and CDR2 SVGAGI come from the germline V gene. The CDR3 is CASSSQPNYGYTF. CDR3 nucleotide sequence: TGTGCCAGCAGTTCGCAGCCTAACTATGGCTACACCTTC.

V gene TRBV7-8 combines with J gene TRBJ2-2, with 10 positions matching TRBD2. V lost 5 bases and J lost 0; bases outside the gene matches: 6. CDR1 and CDR2 from the germline V gene are SGHVS and FQNEAQ. The CDR3 length is 17 residues. The CDR3 region has the DNA TGTGCCAGCAGCCTTAGCGGGAGGCCCGCGAACACCGGGGAGCTGTTTTTT. The encoded protein is CASSLSGRPANTGELFF.

The chain combines TRBV21-1 with TRBJ2-2; the table's D gene call, TRBD1, was not cross checked with the DNA. TRBV21-1 is termed a pseudogene. CDR3 length: 14 residues. The CDR3 DNA reads TGTGCCAGCAGCACCAGGGGAGATACCGGGGAGCTGTTTTTT. Its translation is CASSTRGDTGELFF.

The chain couples TRBV29-1 to TRBJ2-5; D possibly corresponds to TRBD2 (6 bases). Trimming took 4 bases from V and 5 from J, leaving 17 bases between them. The germline gives CDR1 SQVTM, CDR2 ANQGSEA. This CDR3 region has 14 residues. Here the CDR3 reads CSVARGLRGETQYF. CDR3 in DNA: TGCAGCGTTGCTCGCGGCCTTCGGGGGGAGACCCAGTACTTC.

About this clone itself: The same CDR3 also results from other DNA sequences found in this sample. The chain combines TRBV28 with TRBJ2-7; D gene uncertain. CDR1 and CDR2 from the germline V gene are MDHEN and SYDVKM. The V end lost 2 bases, the J end lost 2 bases, and 4 bases lay between the germline ends. The CDR3 is made up of 12 amino acids. Here the CDR3 DNA reads TGTGCCAGCAGTTTACGGCCCTACGAGCAGTACTTC. As protein: CASSLRPYEQYF.

The rearrangement links TRBV20-1 to TRBJ2-3, with TRBD1 matching 7 bases. The CDR3 runs 14 residues. Germline V gives CDR1 DFQATT, CDR2 SNEGSKA (reference sequence). J was trimmed by 5 bases and V by 6 bases; bases with no gene match: 11. The CDR3 DNA follows: TGCAGTGCCAGTACGACAGGGCAAGGAGATACGCAGTATTTT. Residues: CSASTTGQGDTQYF.

The chain combines TRBV28 with TRBJ2-4, with D tentatively TRBD1 or TRBD2 (5 bases each). The germline V and J ends were trimmed by 10 bases and 2 bases, with 9 bases remaining between them. The CDR3 is 12 residues long. The germline V gene has CDR1 MDHEN and CDR2 SYDVKM. Written as DNA, the CDR3 is TGTGCCACGGGACCTTCCAAAAACATTCAGTACTTC. Amino acid sequence: CATGPSKNIQYF. Using reference TRBV28 and TRBJ2-4 for the parts outside the CDR3, the full variable domain is DVKVTQSSRYLVKRTGEKVFLECVQDMDHENMFWYRQDPGLGLRLIYFSYDVKMKEKGDIPEGYSVSREKKERFSLILESASTNQTSMYLCATGPSKNIQYFGAGTRLSVL.

The J gene is TRBJ2-7, the V gene TRBV25-1, with D uncertain. V was clipped by 7 bases and J by 6 bases, with 19 bases between them. The CDR3 loop spans 14 amino acids. In germline, CDR1 is MGHDK, CDR2 SYGVNS. This CDR3 is CASTPSGSRSEQYF. For the CDR3, the DNA is TGTGCCAGCACCCCCTCGGGTAGCCGGTCCGAGCAGTACTTC.

The gene calls are TRBV7-9 and TRBJ1-2, with TRBD1 as a possible D gene (6 bases). Germline CDR1 reads SEHNR; CDR2 reads FQNEAQ (reference sequence). With 8 bases removed from V and 4 bases from J, the gap between germline ends came to 11 bases. There are 12 residues in the CDR3. The CDR3 sequence is CASGGGPYGYTF. For the CDR3, the DNA is TGTGCCAGCGGCGGGGGGCCCTATGGCTACACCTTC.

The gene calls are TRBV24-1 and TRBJ2-3; D unresolved. Germline loops: CDR1 KGHDR, CDR2 SFDVKD. CDR3 length equals 14 residues. The ends were cut back, 4 bases at V and 1 base at J, with 8 bases in the middle. Written as DNA, the CDR3 is TGTGCCACCAGTGACCATGGGGGCACAGATACGCAGTATTTT. Translating it yields CATSDHGGTDTQYF.

This clone appeared once. The chain carries TRBV6-1 and TRBJ1-6, with D tentatively TRBD1 (6 bases). Between the trimmed V and J ends, which lost 2 bases and 5 bases, there was a span of 16 bases. Germline V lookup: CDR1 MNHNS, CDR2 SASEGT. The CDR3 is made up of 17 amino acids. The DNA of the CDR3 is TGTGCCAGCAGTGAAACCCCCCGTGGGGGCGATAATTCACCCCTCCACTTT. Residues: CASSETPRGGDNSPLHF.

V gene TRBV18 combines with J gene TRBJ2-1, with 9 bases lining up with TRBD2. The ends lost 2 bases at V and 4 bases at J; junction bases unmatched: 9. Germline V gives CDR1 KGHSH, CDR2 LQKENI. The CDR3 is made up of 17 amino acids. This CDR3 is CASSPEQTSGFYNEQFF. In nucleotides, the CDR3 is TGTGCCAGCTCACCAGAACAAACTAGCGGGTTTTACAATGAGCAGTTCTTC. The whole variable domain, remainder taken from reference TRBV18 and TRBJ2-1, is NAGVMQNPRHLVRRRGQEARLRCSPMKGHSHVYWYRQLPEEGLKFMVYLQKENIIDESGMPKERFSAEFPKEGPSILRIQQVVRGDSAAYFCASSPEQTSGFYNEQFFGPGTRLTVL.

This chain links TRBV28 with TRBJ2-2, with 9 nucleotides matching TRBD1. V dropped 6 bases and J dropped 7; count of bases not matched to a gene: 6. In germline, CDR1 is MDHEN, CDR2 SYDVKM. The CDR3 has 14 residues. The CDR3 is CASRHGTGIGELFF. The CDR3 DNA sequence: TGTGCCAGCAGACACGGGACAGGGATCGGGGAGCTGTTTTTT.

A few counts support this clone. The V call is TRBV6-5, the J call TRBJ2-3, with TRBD1 identical over 7 bases. Germline CDR1 is MNHEY and CDR2 is SVGAGI. The CDR3 is made up of 14 amino acids. V was pared by 6 bases and J by 2 bases, with 5 bases of the junction left unmatched. The CDR3 DNA reads TGTGCCAGCAGCACCGGGACAGCCACAGATACGCAGTATTTT. This encodes CASSTGTATDTQYF.

The chain recombines TRBV7-2 with TRBJ2-2, with TRBD2 matching over 10 bases. With V trimmed by 3 bases and J by 0 bases, 1 base remained unmatched. This CDR3 is built from 16 residues. Looked up from germline, CDR1 is SGHTA and CDR2 is FQGNSA. This CDR3 reads CASSLTSGPNTGELFF. The CDR3, as DNA: TGTGCCAGCAGCTTGACTAGCGGGCCGAACACCGGGGAGCTGTTTTTT.

The rearrangement links TRBV29-1 to TRBJ2-7, with 9 bases lining up with TRBD1. The CDR3 runs 14 residues. Germline V CDR1 and CDR2: SQVTM, ANQGSEA. The V gene end was trimmed by 4 bases and the J gene end by 5 bases; junction bases not matched to a gene: 9. The CDR3: CSVAKRDREDEQYF. The CDR3 DNA reads TGCAGCGTTGCTAAACGGGACAGGGAGGACGAGCAGTACTTC.

This chain joins TRBV18 and TRBJ1-6; no clear D gene. This CDR3 comprises 13 residues. Per germline, CDR1 KGHSH and CDR2 LQKENI. The V gene lost 3 bases and the J gene lost 14 bases, with 14 bases spanning the gap. CDR3 nucleotide sequence: TGTGCCAGCTCACCTCCGGGCTCAGAAACCCTCCACTTT. Its translation is CASSPPGSETLHF.

The rearrangement joins TRBV7-3 to TRBJ1-2; possibly TRBD1 for D (5 bases). Germline loops: CDR1 SGHTA, CDR2 FQGTGA. The CDR3 is 14 residues long. Trimming cost V 5 bases and J 2 bases, with 12 bases left between them. CDR3 bases: TGTGCCAGCAGCCCCGGGGCGGGAAACTATGGCTACACCTTC. Translated, it gives CASSPGAGNYGYTF.

The V gene is TRBV9, the J gene TRBJ2-3; 7 nucleotides align to TRBD2. The CDR3 runs to 17 residues. Per the germline V gene, CDR1 is SGDLS and CDR2 is YYNGEE. The junction had 13 bases not matched to a gene; V was cut back by 4 bases and J by 2 bases. The CDR3 loop is CASSPWLAEMYTDTQYF. CDR3 DNA: TGTGCCAGCAGCCCCTGGCTAGCGGAGATGTACACAGATACGCAGTATTTT.

V gene TRBV7-2 combines with J gene TRBJ1-6; tentatively, D is TRBD1 (5 bases). This CDR3 comprises 17 residues. V lost 1 base to trimming and J lost 6 bases, with 16 bases between them. The V gene's germline CDR1 is SGHTA and CDR2 FQGNSA. This CDR3 is CASSLVGAGLPNSPLHF. The CDR3 coding sequence is TGTGCCAGCAGCTTAGTAGGGGCGGGGCTCCCTAATTCACCCCTCCACTTT. Based on the CDR3 plus reference TRBV7-2 and TRBJ1-6, the full variable domain is GAGVSQSPSNKVTEKGKDVELRCDPISGHTALYWYRQSLGQGLEFLIYFQGNSAPDKSGLPSDRFSAERTGGSVSTLTIQRTQQEDSAVYLCASSLVGAGLPNSPLHFGNGTRLTVT.